Here is one T cell receptor beta chain with its context. Trimming removed 2 bases from V and 3 bases from J; junction bases left unmatched: 15. The CDR3 is 17 amino acids. Per germline, CDR1 GTSNPN and CDR2 SVGIG (reference sequence). The data derive from a study of T cell changes during pregnancy in multiple sclerosis. Method: immunoSEQ multiplex PCR; TCRdb's copy keeps in-frame clones and lacks some. The data hold fewer than 50,000 clones, with roughly nine tenths observed a single time. The specimen was peripheral blood, collected in the second trimester of pregnancy. The chain employs TRBV30 and TRBJ2-7; 8 bases are shared with TRBD2. This clonotype was obtained from a female donor in good health, enrolled as a control in a pregnancy study. The CDR3: CAWSTTDGRAPLYEQYF. The CDR3 nucleotides read TGTGCCTGGAGTACTACTGACGGGAGGGCCCCCCTCTACGAGCAGTACTTC. Looking up the rest from reference TRBV30 and TRBJ2-7 gives the full variable domain: SQTIHQWPATLVQPVGSPLSLECTVEGTSNPNLYWYRQAAGRGLQLLFYSVGIGQISSEVPQNLSASRPQDRQFILSSKKLLLSDSGFYLCAWSTTDGRAPLYEQYFGPGTRLTVT.